The 19 T cell receptor beta chains below come from one sample, sequenced in a study of OX40 agonist ivuxolimab in advanced cancers. The library was built by means of the immunoSEQ multiplex PCR assay. TCRdb re-hosts the immuneACCESS table, in-frame sequences only. Its copies lack some clones; in the studies checked, an unresolved V gene accounts for under half of them, and the cause for the rest is not known. The sample table records about 36,000 clones; 76% of these occur just once. Around 25% of the sample is held by the ten biggest clonotypes. The specimen was CD4+ or CD8+ T cells sorted from blood, collected in a trial of the OX40 agonist ivuxolimab. The receptors were gathered from an adult with an advanced solid tumor such as melanoma, head and neck, liver or kidney cancer.

The J gene is TRBJ2-7, the V gene TRBV6-1; D is unclear. Germline V gene sequence: CDR1 MNHNS, CDR2 SASEGT. Trimming took off 3 bases at V and 6 bases at J, with 3 bases between the two ends. The CDR3 runs to 10 residues. CDR3: CASSDAEQYF. CDR3 nucleotide sequence: TGTGCCAGCAGTGATGCCGAGCAGTACTTC.

The J gene is TRBJ1-1, the V gene TRBV21-1. TRBV21-1 constitutes a pseudogene. The CDR3 contains 14 residues. Here the CDR3 reads CASSKAGGDAEAFF. Here the CDR3 DNA reads TGTGCCAGCAGCAAAGCAGGAGGGGACGCTGAAGCTTTCTTT.

This clone was detected a few times. The chain uses TRBV6-1 and TRBJ1-2; D unclear. The length of the CDR3 is 13 residues. Between the trimmed V and J ends, which lost 2 bases and 6 bases, there was a span of 10 bases. Germline-derived CDR1 and CDR2 are MNHNS and SASEGT. DNA for the CDR3: TGTGCCAGCAGTGAACGAAAGGGAAATGGCTACACCTTC. It translates to CASSERKGNGYTF.

V usage is TRBV6-5 and J usage is TRBJ1-5; no reliable D call. Germline CDR1 is MNHEY and CDR2 is SVGAGI. Trimming cost V 7 bases and J 0 bases, with 13 bases left between them. The length of the CDR3 is 15 residues. The CDR3 nucleotides read TGTGCCAGCACCCCCGGGGTTTATAGCAATCAGCCCCAGCATTTT. Its translation: CASTPGVYSNQPQHF.

This clone was observed a single time. The chain has TRBV7-9 and TRBJ2-2; D not resolved. The ends were cut back, 0 bases at V and 7 bases at J, with 6 bases in the middle. Germline lookup yields CDR1 SEHNR and CDR2 FQNEAQ (reference sequence). The CDR3 is 13 amino acids. The CDR3: CASSLAQNGELFF. The CDR3 DNA follows: TGTGCCAGCAGCTTAGCGCAAAACGGGGAGCTGTTTTTT. Filled out from reference TRBV7-9 and TRBJ2-2, the complete variable domain reads DTGVSQNPRHKITKRGQNVTFRCDPISEHNRLYWYRQTLGQGPEFLTYFQNEAQLEKSRLLSDRFSAERPKGSFSTLEIQRTEQGDSAMYLCASSLAQNGELFFGEGSRLTVL.

The V and J genes are TRBV5-1 and TRBJ1-1; no definite D call. V lost 2 bases to trimming and J lost 9 bases, with 14 bases between them. The CDR3 runs to 13 residues. In germline, CDR1 is SGHRS, CDR2 YFSETQ. CDR3 sequence (DNA): TGCGCCAGCAGCTTTGCGGGTCAAGATAAAGCTTTCTTT. Encoded protein: CASSFAGQDKAFF. Complete variable domain (other parts from reference TRBV5-1 and TRBJ1-1): KAGVTQTPRYLIKTRGQQVTLSCSPISGHRSVSWYQQTPGQGLQFLFEYFSETQRNKGNFPGRFSGRQFSNSRSEMNVSTLELGDSALYLCASSFAGQDKAFFGQGTRLTVV.

In its sample, this clone was seen many times. The chain is built from TRBV7-9 and TRBJ2-3; 10 nucleotides match TRBD2. CDR3 length equals 17 residues. With V trimmed by 4 bases and J by 2 bases, 9 bases remained unmatched. CDR1 and CDR2 from the germline V gene are SEHNR and FQNEAQ (reference sequence). This chain's CDR3 is CASSSVSGGYPTDTQYF. In DNA, the CDR3 is TGTGCCAGCAGCTCCGTTAGCGGGGGGTACCCCACAGATACGCAGTATTTT.

The V call is TRBV10-3, the J call TRBJ2-5, with 11 bases aligning to TRBD2. The V gene's germline CDR1 is ENHRY and CDR2 SYGVKD. V dropped 4 bases and J dropped 5; count of bases not matched to a gene: 9. The CDR3 is made up of 16 amino acids. CDR3 protein: CAISASGGSALETQYF. In DNA form, the CDR3 reads TGTGCCATCAGTGCTAGCGGGGGGTCGGCTTTGGAGACCCAGTACTTC.

This clone was recorded once. The genes are TRBV7-9 and TRBJ2-5; 10 nucleotides match TRBD1. The J segment lost 5 bases and the V segment lost 5 bases, leaving 8 bases of the junction unmatched. The length of the CDR3 is 15 residues. The germline V gene has CDR1 SEHNR and CDR2 FQNEAQ (reference sequence). The CDR3 region has the DNA TGTGCCAGCAGCCGAGATCCGGGACAGGGGGAGACCCAGTACTTC. Translation gives CASSRDPGQGETQYF.

J is TRBJ2-4 and V is TRBV18; unclear D gene. V lost 0 bases and J lost 0, with 9 bases in between. Germline values: CDR1 KGHSH, CDR2 LQKENI. This CDR3 has 16 residues. CDR3 DNA sequence: TGTGCCAGCTCACCACCAGGATCTCTAGCCAAAAACATTCAGTACTTC. Protein: CASSPPGSLAKNIQYF.

This clone was observed a few times. This chain links TRBV6-4 with TRBJ1-1; 8 bases fit TRBD1. Germline-derived CDR1 and CDR2 are MRHNA and SNTAGT. CDR3 size: 14 residues. J lost 4 bases, V lost 6 bases, and 7 bases had no gene match. The CDR3, as DNA: TGTGCCAGCAGCTCTACAGGGGGTACCACTGAAGCTTTCTTT. The encoded protein is CASSSTGGTTEAFF.

The V call is TRBV6-4, the J call TRBJ2-3; 8 bases align to TRBD2. V trimming: 0 bases; J trimming: 5 bases; junction bases outside the gene matches: 4. Germline CDR1 reads MRHNA; CDR2 reads SNTAGT. The CDR3 is made up of 15 amino acids. In DNA form, the CDR3 reads TGTGCCAGCAGTGACTCCGGGGGGGCGAGAGATACGCAGTATTTT. It translates to CASSDSGGARDTQYF.

CDR3 loop: CAISAPPFLNYGYTF. CDR3 bases: TGTGCCATCAGTGCTCCTCCCTTCCTAAACTATGGCTACACCTTC. The gene calls are TRBV10-3 and TRBJ1-2; D gene uncertain. Germline loops: CDR1 ENHRY, CDR2 SYGVKD. The CDR3 runs to 15 residues. V was cut by 4 bases and J by 2 bases, with 14 bases left in between.

This clone showed up just once. The V and J genes are TRBV10-3 and TRBJ1-4; tentatively, D is TRBD1 (6 bases). Germline CDR1 is ENHRY and CDR2 is SYGVKD. CDR3 length: 15 residues. V was shortened by 6 bases and J by 5 bases, with 16 bases between the two germline ends. In DNA, the CDR3 is TGTGCCATCAGGCCGGGACAACTTATAAATGAAAAACTGTTTTTT. Protein product: CAIRPGQLINEKLFF.

The chain uses TRBV6-5 and TRBJ1-2; 8 bases map to TRBD1. J lost 0 bases, V lost 0 bases, and 3 bases had no gene match. This CDR3 is 16 amino acids long. Germline CDR1 reads MNHEY; CDR2 reads SVGAGI. The CDR3 sequence: CASSYSTGASNYGYTF. The CDR3 DNA reads TGTGCCAGCAGTTACTCGACAGGGGCTTCTAACTATGGCTACACCTTC.

The chain employs TRBV11-2 and TRBJ1-2; D gene ambiguous. V lost 1 base to trimming and J lost 7 bases, with 4 bases between them. The CDR3 loop spans 11 amino acids. Germline V gives CDR1 SGHAT, CDR2 FQNNGV. The CDR3 DNA sequence: TGTGCCAGCAGCTTAGGATCTGGCTACACCTTC. Protein sequence: CASSLGSGYTF.

This sequence joins TRBV13 and TRBJ2-2, with no clear D. V lost 4 bases and J 8 bases, leaving 8 bases between the germline ends. The germline CDR1 and CDR2 sequences are PRHDT and FYEKMQ (reference sequence). The CDR3 covers 12 residues. CDR3 sequence reads: CASSSPGGELFF. The CDR3 coding sequence is TGTGCCAGCAGCTCCCCAGGTGGGGAGCTGTTTTTT.

The rearrangement joins TRBV2 to TRBJ2-1; 8 bases fit TRBD1. CDR3 size: 15 residues. After removal of 2 bases from V and 7 bases from J, the junction contained 7 bases not matched to a gene. CDR1 is SNHLY, CDR2 FYNNEI, per germline. CDR3 DNA: TGTGCCAGCAGTGAACGACAGGGGTTAAGGAATGAGCAGTTCTTC. This gives the protein CASSERQGLRNEQFF.

The chain carries TRBV5-6 and TRBJ2-4; no firm D call. This CDR3 is built from 14 residues. Trimming left V 2 bases short and J 1 base short, with 7 bases between. CDR1 and CDR2 (germline): SGHDT, YYEEEE. The chain's CDR3 is CASSLGSAKNIQYF. The CDR3 DNA reads TGTGCCAGCAGCTTAGGTTCTGCCAAAAACATTCAGTACTTC. The whole variable domain, remainder taken from reference TRBV5-6 and TRBJ2-4, is DAGVTQSPTHLIKTRGQQVTLRCSPKSGHDTVSWYQQALGQGPQFIFQYYEEEERQRGNFPDRFSGHQFPNYSSELNVNALLLGDSALYLCASSLGSAKNIQYFGAGTRLSVL.